These 6 T cell receptor beta chains came from one sample sequenced in a study of T cell repertoires in cytomegalovirus infection. These receptors have no identified antigens. TCRdb reprocessed the reads with MiXCR, giving one entry per CDR3 protein. The sample consists of roughly 120,000 distinct CDR3 sequences, 30% to 35% of them appearing once. The sequences come from CD8+ T cells from cultured PBMCs, collected from culture after CMV antigen stimulation. Receptor source: a human donor in good health (CMV status not recorded). Some clones in this sample may be carry-over from other donors' samples.

This rearrangement joins TRBV2 to TRBJ2-7, with 8 bases identical to TRBD2. The trim removed 6 bases at V and 6 bases at J, leaving 10 bases unmatched. Germline CDR1 SNHLY, CDR2 FYNNEI. CDR3 length: 14 residues. The CDR3 is CASSLRTSLGEQYF. CDR3 coding DNA: TGTGCCAGCAGCCTAAGGACTAGCTTAGGCGAGCAGTACTTC. The full variable domain, completed using reference TRBV2 and TRBJ2-7, is EPEVTQTPSHQVTQMGQEVILRCVPISNHLYFYWYRQILGQKVEFLVSFYNNEISEKSEIFDDQFSVERPDGSNFTLKIRSTKLEDSAMYFCASSLRTSLGEQYFGPGTRLTVT.

A remark on this clonotype: One junction end disagrees with the germline gene, perhaps due to a read error. The genes are TRBV7-9 and TRBJ2-5; D is undetermined. Germline lookup yields CDR1 SEHNR and CDR2 FQNEAQ (reference sequence). The CDR3 totals 14 residues. CDR3 region: CASSIAPSQETQYF. The CDR3 DNA reads as TGTGCCAGCAGCATAGCCCCAAGCCAAGAGACCCAGTACTTC.

The chain carries TRBV7-3 and TRBJ2-1; D may be TRBD2 (6 bases). Deletions cut 5 bases from V and 7 bases from J, with 15 bases between. CDR1 is SGHTA, CDR2 FQGTGA, per germline. The CDR3 runs to 14 residues. The CDR3 DNA reads as TGTGCCAGCAGCGTGACTAGTAGGGGAAATGAGCAGTTCTTC. Residues: CASSVTSRGNEQFF.

This clonotype was seen a handful of times. A junction end diverges from the germline sequence, so it may reflect a read error. V and J are TRBV6-6 and TRBJ2-1, with D perhaps assigned TRBD1 or TRBD2 (5 bases each). Looked up from germline, CDR1 is MNHNY and CDR2 is SVGAGI (reference sequence). The CDR3 extends over 12 amino acids. In DNA, the CDR3 is TGTGCCAGCAGCCTGATCCGGGGCCCGTTTCTCTTC. Protein sequence: CASSLIRGPFLF.

This clonotype occurred a few times. The rearrangement uses TRBV4-2 and TRBJ2-5; possible D gene TRBD2, 5 bases. The ends were cut back, 0 bases at V and 7 bases at J, with 15 bases in the middle. CDR1 is LGHNA and CDR2 is YNFKEQ in the germline V gene. CDR3 length: 15 amino acids. The CDR3 nucleotides are TGTGCCAGCAGCCAAGATTTGGGTCACCGGGGGACCCAGTACTTC. Its protein is CASSQDLGHRGTQYF.

There are a few counts of this clonotype. This sequence joins TRBV7-3 and TRBJ2-1, with D perhaps TRBD1 or TRBD2 (6 bases each). V lost 5 bases, J lost 6 bases, and 20 bases lay in between. This CDR3 has 16 residues. Looked up from germline, CDR1 is SGHTA and CDR2 is FQGTGA. The CDR3 protein is CASSPSVGGIRNEQFF. The CDR3 bases are TGTGCCAGCAGCCCATCGGTAGGGGGGATCCGCAATGAGCAGTTCTTC.